These 18 T cell receptor beta chains share one sample of origin, sequenced in a study of T-cell memory formation after mild COVID-19. TCRdb reprocessed the 5' RACE reads via MiXCR and lists one record per CDR3 protein. The sample lists over 250,000 distinct CDR3 sequences, 15% to 20% occurring once. Material: PBMCs or a T cell subset sorted from them (not recorded which). These receptors were taken from a man between 18 and 35 years old who had mild COVID-19 (a few samples of this study predate the infection). Cell type and time point are not known.

V and J are TRBV3-1 and TRBJ1-5; D unclear. The ends were cut back, 0 bases at V and 6 bases at J, with 9 bases in the middle. Germline V gene data show CDR1 as LGHDT and CDR2 as YNNKEL (reference sequence). CDR3 length: 14 residues. CDR3: CASSQDSWGQPQHF. CDR3 sequence (DNA): TGTGCCAGCAGCCAAGATAGCTGGGGTCAGCCCCAGCATTTT. The full variable domain, its missing parts supplied by reference TRBV3-1 and TRBJ1-5, is DTAVSQTPKYLVTQMGNDKSIKCEQNLGHDTMYWYKQDSKKFLKIMFSYNNKELIINETVPNRFSPKSPDKAHLNLHINSLELGDSAVYFCASSQDSWGQPQHFGDGTRLSIL.

This clonotype was detected a few times. The chain is built from TRBV29-1 and TRBJ2-7; D is unresolved. From germline, CDR1 is SQVTM and CDR2 ANQGSEA. There are 10 residues in the CDR3. V lost 8 bases and J 4 bases, leaving 9 bases between the germline ends. The CDR3 nucleotides read TGCAGCCTCACCCCGTACGAGCAGTACGTC. It is translated as CSLTPYEQYV.

The chain employs TRBV5-1 and TRBJ2-1; D is uncertain. Germline V CDR1 and CDR2: SGHRS, YFSETQ. The V gene lost 0 bases and the J gene lost 15 bases, with 13 bases spanning the gap. The CDR3 covers 12 residues. The chain's CDR3 is CASSLAGSTWFF. In DNA, the CDR3 is TGCGCCAGCAGCTTGGCCGGGTCCACCTGGTTCTTC.

Many counts were recorded for this clonotype. V gene TRBV6-2 or TRBV6-3 combines with J gene TRBJ2-1; 8 bases fit TRBD2. V trimming: 1 base; J trimming: 7 bases; junction bases outside the gene matches: 6. The CDR3 is made up of 15 amino acids. The germline V gene has CDR1 MNHEY and CDR2 SVGEGT. Written as DNA, the CDR3 is TGTGCCAGCAGTTACTATGACGGGGGGGGAAATGAGCAGTTCTTC. Protein: CASSYYDGGGNEQFF.

This clonotype was detected many times. The rearrangement links TRBV3-1 to TRBJ1-4, with D possibly matching TRBD1 (5 bases). The CDR3 runs 13 residues. The germline V and J ends were trimmed by 10 bases and 6 bases, with 15 bases remaining between them. The germline V gene has CDR1 LGHDT and CDR2 YNNKEL (reference sequence). CDR3: CATEGDTDEKLFF. Here the CDR3 DNA reads TGTGCCACAGAAGGGGATACTGATGAAAAACTGTTTTTT.

This chain joins TRBV7-2 and TRBJ1-1; D might be TRBD1 (6 bases). The length of the CDR3 is 13 residues. In germline, CDR1 is SGHTA, CDR2 FQGNSA. Trimming stripped 5 bases from V and 11 bases from J, with 18 bases between. CDR3 DNA: TGTGCCAGCAGCACTAGAGAGGGGGTGGAGGCTTTCTTT. Its translation is CASSTREGVEAFF.

This CDR3 reads CASSIFRGAIQETQYF. The CDR3 region has the DNA TGTGCCAGTAGTATATTTAGGGGGGCCATCCAAGAGACCCAGTACTTC. The chain couples TRBV19 to TRBJ2-5; D could derive from TRBD1 or TRBD2 (6 bases each). The CDR3 runs 16 residues. Trimming pared 2 bases from V and 1 base from J, leaving 14 bases between. The germline V gene encodes CDR1 LNHDA and CDR2 SQIVND (reference sequence). Full variable domain (remainder filled in from reference TRBV19 and TRBJ2-5): DGGITQSPKYLFRKEGQNVTLSCEQNLNHDAMYWYRQDPGQGLRLIYYSQIVNDFQKGDIAEGYSVSREKKESFPLTVTSAQKNPTAFYLCASSIFRGAIQETQYFGPGTRLLVL.

V and J are TRBV6-2 or TRBV6-3 and TRBJ2-3; 9 bases map to TRBD2. V shed 3 bases, J shed 2 bases, and the junction held 3 bases outside the gene matches. The CDR3 has 15 residues. Germline V gene lookup returns CDR1 MNHEY and CDR2 SVGEGT. The CDR3 region has the DNA TGTGCCAGCAGTTATCGACTAGCGGACACAGATACGCAGTATTTT. It specifies CASSYRLADTDTQYF.

This chain connects TRBV5-6 to TRBJ2-3, with TRBD2 matching 7 bases. The V gene end was trimmed by 2 bases and the J gene end by 11 bases; junction bases not matched to a gene: 8. CDR1 is SGHDT and CDR2 is YYEEEE in the germline V gene. The CDR3 covers 13 residues. The CDR3 loop is CASSFVAGDLQYF. In DNA form, the CDR3 reads TGTGCCAGCAGCTTTGTCGCGGGGGACCTGCAGTATTTT.

A few counts support this clonotype. The chain joins TRBV20-1 to TRBJ1-4; D gene uncertain. The CDR3 runs 15 residues. The germline gives CDR1 DFQATT, CDR2 SNEGSKA (reference sequence). Deletions cut 2 bases from V and 1 base from J, with 11 bases between. CDR3 sequence (DNA): TGCAGTGCTAGAAGCAATCGGGGAACTAATGAAAAACTGTTTTTT. Protein sequence: CSARSNRGTNEKLFF.

The J gene is TRBJ1-1, the V gene TRBV12-3 or TRBV12-4; D not certain. CDR3 length equals 14 residues. The V end was cut by 6 bases, the J end by 4 bases, with 15 bases between. CDR3 bases: TGTGCCAGCAGCACTTGGGAGGGCGGCACTGAAGCTTTCTTT. Protein sequence: CASSTWEGGTEAFF.

V is TRBV20-1 and J is TRBJ2-7; 7 bases match TRBD1. The J segment lost 3 bases and the V segment lost 3 bases, leaving 5 bases of the junction unmatched. Germline V lookup: CDR1 DFQATT, CDR2 SNEGSKA (reference sequence). There are 13 residues in the CDR3. CDR3 bases: TGCAGTGCTAGTGGGGACAGCCGCTACGAGCAGTACTTC. It yields the protein CSASGDSRYEQYF.

The CDR3 nucleotides are TGTGCCAGCAGCCCCGCAGGGGAATTCGGCCAAGAGACCCAGTACTTC. As protein: CASSPAGEFGQETQYF. The chain carries TRBV7-3 and TRBJ2-5; tentative D call: TRBD1 (6 bases). The germline V gene encodes CDR1 SGHTA and CDR2 FQGTGA. The CDR3 runs to 16 residues. V was cut by 5 bases and J by 1 base, with 17 bases left in between.

V gene TRBV12-3 or TRBV12-4 combines with J gene TRBJ1-6; TRBD1 matches 8 bases. CDR3 length equals 15 residues. The V and J ends lost 4 bases and 7 bases, in that order; junction bases with no gene match: 6. The CDR3 sequence: CASSSGGTSNSPLHF. DNA for the CDR3: TGTGCCAGCAGTTCAGGGGGCACTTCCAATTCACCCCTCCACTTT.

The genes are TRBV7-2 and TRBJ2-1; 11 bases line up with TRBD1. The CDR3 has 14 residues. V lost 5 bases and J lost 8; bases outside the gene matches: 5. Germline CDR1 reads SGHTA; CDR2 reads FQGNSA. CDR3: CASSLGQGGYEQFF. Here the CDR3 DNA reads TGTGCCAGCAGCCTGGGACAGGGGGGCTATGAGCAGTTCTTC.

This clonotype was detected many times. The V gene is TRBV5-6, the J gene TRBJ2-3; D gene unclear. There are 15 residues in the CDR3. Germline-derived CDR1 and CDR2 are SGHDT and YYEEEE. The ends were cut back, 2 bases at V and 3 bases at J, with 13 bases in the middle. The CDR3 nucleotides read TGTGCCAGCAGCTTTGAGACACTACTTACAGATACGCAGTATTTT. This gives the protein CASSFETLLTDTQYF. Together with reference TRBV5-6 and TRBJ2-3, the CDR3 gives the full variable domain: DAGVTQSPTHLIKTRGQQVTLRCSPKSGHDTVSWYQQALGQGPQFIFQYYEEEERQRGNFPDRFSGHQFPNYSSELNVNALLLGDSALYLCASSFETLLTDTQYFGPGTRLTVL.

This clonotype was detected only a few times. The chain combines TRBV7-6 with TRBJ1-2; the D gene is possibly TRBD1 (5 bases). V lost 5 bases to trimming and J lost 4 bases, with 11 bases between them. Germline V gene sequence: CDR1 SGHVS, CDR2 FNYEAQ. This CDR3 comprises 13 residues. The DNA of the CDR3 is TGTGCCAGCAGCCCCAGGGATTTCTATGGCTACACCTTC. It codes for CASSPRDFYGYTF.

This clonotype was detected many times. The chain links TRBV5-4 to TRBJ2-5, with D perhaps assigned TRBD1 or TRBD2 (6 bases each). Trimming stripped 3 bases from V and 5 bases from J, with 11 bases between. This CDR3 has 13 residues. Germline V gene lookup returns CDR1 SGHNT and CDR2 YYREEE (reference sequence). The CDR3 loop is CASSYRGAETQYF. The CDR3 DNA is TGTGCCAGCAGCTATAGGGGGGCGGAGACCCAGTACTTC.